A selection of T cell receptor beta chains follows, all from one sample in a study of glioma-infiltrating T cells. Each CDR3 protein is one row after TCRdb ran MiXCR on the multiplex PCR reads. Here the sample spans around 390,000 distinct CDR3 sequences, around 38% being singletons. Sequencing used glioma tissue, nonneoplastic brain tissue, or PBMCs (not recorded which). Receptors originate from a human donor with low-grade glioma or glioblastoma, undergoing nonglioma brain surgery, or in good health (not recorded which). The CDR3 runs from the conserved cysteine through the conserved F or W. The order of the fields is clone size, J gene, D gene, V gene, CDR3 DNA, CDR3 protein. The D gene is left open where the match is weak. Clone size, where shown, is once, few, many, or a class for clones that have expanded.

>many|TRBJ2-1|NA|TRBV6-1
TGTGCCAGCAGATTCCGGGACAACTACAATGAGCAGTTCTTC
CASRFRDNYNEQFF
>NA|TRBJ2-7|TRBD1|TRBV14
TGTGCCTCCTCGGGACAGGGATACAATGAGCAGTACTTC
CASSGQGYNEQYF
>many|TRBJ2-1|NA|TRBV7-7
TGTGCTAGCAGCCCGGGACGGAATGATGAGCAGTTCTTC
CASSPGRNDEQFF
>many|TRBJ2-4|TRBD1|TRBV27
TGTGCCAGCAGTTCCGACAGGGGAGTTAGGGCCAAAAACATTCAGTACTTC
CASSSDRGVRAKNIQYF
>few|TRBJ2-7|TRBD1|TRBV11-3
TGTGCCAGCAGCCCGGGACAGAGTGGTTCCTACGAGCAGTACTTC
CASSPGQSGSYEQYF
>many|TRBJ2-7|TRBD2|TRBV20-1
TGCAGTGCTAGAGATATGCGGGAGGGGAAGTACGAGCAGTACTTC
CSARDMREGKYEQYF
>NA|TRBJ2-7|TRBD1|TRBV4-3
TGCGCCAGCAGCCAAGAAGTGACAGGGTTTAACGAGCAGTACTTC
CASSQEVTGFNEQYF
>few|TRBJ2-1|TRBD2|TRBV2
TGTGCCAGCAGTAAACCGGGACTAGCGGGAGGAAATTTCCATGAGCAGTTCTTC
CASSKPGLAGGNFHEQFF
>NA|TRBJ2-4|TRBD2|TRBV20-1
TGCAGTGCTAGAGATCGGGGGGATGAGTTTCTCAAAAACATTCAGTACTTC
CSARDRGDEFLKNIQYF
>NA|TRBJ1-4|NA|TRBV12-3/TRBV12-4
TGTGCCAGCAGTTTACAGAGGCTAGGTGAAAAACTGTTTTTT
CASSLQRLGEKLFF
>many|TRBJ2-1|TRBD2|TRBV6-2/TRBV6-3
TGTGCCAGCAGTTACTCGTTACTGACTAGCGGGAGTTTAAATGAGCAGTTCTTC
CASSYSLLTSGSLNEQFF
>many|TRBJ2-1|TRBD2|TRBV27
TGTGCCAGCAGTTTAATGACTAGCGGGATGGGTGAGCAGTTCTTC
CASSLMTSGMGEQFF
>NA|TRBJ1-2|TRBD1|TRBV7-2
TGTGCCATCAGCTTAGGATCAGGGGGCGCGGGTGGCTACACCTTC
CAISLGSGGAGGYTF
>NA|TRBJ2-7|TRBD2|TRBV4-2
TGTGCCAGCAGCCAAGGGGGAGGGACTAGCGCTGCCTACGAGCAGTACTTC
CASSQGGGTSAAYEQYF
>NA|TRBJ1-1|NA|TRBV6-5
TGTGCCACCAGACGTTCCGGGGGCAATGAAGCTTTCTTT
CATRRSGGNEAFF
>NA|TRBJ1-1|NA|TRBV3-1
TGTGCCAGCAGCCTCCTGCGGACTGAAGCTTTCTTT
CASSLLRTEAFF
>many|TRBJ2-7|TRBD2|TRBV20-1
TGCAGTGCTAGAGACAATAGCGGGAGGCCCTCCTACGAGCAGTACTTC
CSARDNSGRPSYEQYF
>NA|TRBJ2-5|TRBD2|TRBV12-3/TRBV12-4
TGTGCCAGCAGTACCGAGCGGGAGGGCCAAGAGACCCAGTACTTC
CASSTEREGQETQYF
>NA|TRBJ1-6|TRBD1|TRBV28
TGTGCCAGCAGTTTATACAGGGGAGAGAATTCACCCCTCCACTTT
CASSLYRGENSPLHF
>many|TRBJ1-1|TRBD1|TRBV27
TGTGCCAGCAGTTATACCTCCGGGACAGGGAGCACTGAAGCTTTCTTT
CASSYTSGTGSTEAFF
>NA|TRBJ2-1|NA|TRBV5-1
TGCGCCAGCAGCTTGGCCTGGCGGGCCACCTACAATGAGCAGTTCTTC
CASSLAWRATYNEQFF
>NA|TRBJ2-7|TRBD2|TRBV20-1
TGCAGTGCTAGAGGATTTAGCGGGAGCGGCGAGCAGTACTTC
CSARGFSGSGEQYF
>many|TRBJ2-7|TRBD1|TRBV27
TGTGCCAGCAGTTGGGGACAGGGCTACGAGCAGTACTTC
CASSWGQGYEQYF
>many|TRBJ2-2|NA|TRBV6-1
TGTGCCAGCAGTGAAAAGGGAGCCACCGGGGAGCTGTTTTTT
CASSEKGATGELFF
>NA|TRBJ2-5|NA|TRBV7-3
TGTGCCAGCAGCAACCCCACAGGAGACCAAGAGACCCAGTACTTC
CASSNPTGDQETQYF
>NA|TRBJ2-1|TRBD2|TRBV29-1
TGCAGCGCGGGGGGAGTCGATGAGCAGTTCTTC
CSAGGVDEQFF
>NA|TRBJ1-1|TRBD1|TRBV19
TGTGCCAGTAGTGCCCGGAGACAGGGAATCACTGAAGCTTTCTTT
CASSARRQGITEAFF
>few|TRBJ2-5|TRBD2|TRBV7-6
TGTGCCAGCAGTTCACCCCTTTCTAGCGGGACAAAGACCCAGTACTTC
CASSSPLSSGTKTQYF
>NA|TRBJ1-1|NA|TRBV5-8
TGTGCCAGCAGCTCGACGGGGGTTGCCACTGAAGCTTTCTTT
CASSSTGVATEAFF
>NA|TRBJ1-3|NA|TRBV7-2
TGTGCCAGCAGACACCCCCGGGCCTCTGGAAACACCATATATTTT
CASRHPRASGNTIYF
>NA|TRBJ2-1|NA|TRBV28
TGTGCCAGCAGTCCGCGCCGGGGGAGAGGGGGCTACAATGAGCAGTTCTTC
CASSPRRGRGGYNEQFF
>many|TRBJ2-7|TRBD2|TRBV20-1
TGCAGTGGGGACTACCCCCTAGAGCAGTACTTC
CSGDYPLEQYF
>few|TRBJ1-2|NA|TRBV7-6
TGTGCCAGCAGCCCCGGGAGGGGGACGCCTGGCTACACCTTC
CASSPGRGTPGYTF
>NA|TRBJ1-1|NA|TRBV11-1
TGTGCCATCAGCTTAGCGGCAAGGGCTTTCTTT
CAISLAARAFF
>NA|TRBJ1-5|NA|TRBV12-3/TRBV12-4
TGTGCCAGCAGTTTCGAAACAGGTTTTGGGAGCAATCAGCCCCAGCATTTT
CASSFETGFGSNQPQHF
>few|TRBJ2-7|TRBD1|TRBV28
TGTGCCAGCAGTGCCCCCGGGACAGATTACGAGCAGTACTTC
CASSAPGTDYEQYF
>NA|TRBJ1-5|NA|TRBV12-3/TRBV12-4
TGTGCCAGCAGCCAGGGAAGTAGCAATCAGCCCCAGCATTTT
CASSQGSSNQPQHF
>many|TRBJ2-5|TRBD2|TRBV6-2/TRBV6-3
TGTGCCAGCAGTAGCGGGGGGCGTCAAGAGACCCAGTACTTC
CASSSGGRQETQYF
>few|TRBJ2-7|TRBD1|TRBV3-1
TGTGCCAGCAGCCAAGATCTGGCAGGGGGTATCTCCTACGAGCAGTACTTC
CASSQDLAGGISYEQYF
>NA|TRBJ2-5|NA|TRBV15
TGTGCCACCAGCAGAGATCACGGCAGTAGATCGGAGGAGACCCAGTACTTC
CATSRDHGSRSEETQYF
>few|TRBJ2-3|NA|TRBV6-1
TGTGCCAGCAGTGCCCTCCGACTAGAACAAACAGATACGCAGTATTTT
CASSALRLEQTDTQYF
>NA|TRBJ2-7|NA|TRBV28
TGTGCCAGCAGTATAGCCCTGGGTTGGGGGCCCGAGCAGTACTTC
CASSIALGWGPEQYF
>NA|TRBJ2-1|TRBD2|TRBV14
TGTGCCAGCAGCCAAATAACTAGCGGGAGTAATGAGCAGTTCTTC
CASSQITSGSNEQFF
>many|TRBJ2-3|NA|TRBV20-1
TGCAGTGCTAGAGCGGTCCCACCCCCTACAGATACGCAGTATTTT
CSARAVPPPTDTQYF
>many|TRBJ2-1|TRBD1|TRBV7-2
TGTGCCAGCAGCCGGGACAGGGTGATCGATGAGCAGTTCTTC
CASSRDRVIDEQFF
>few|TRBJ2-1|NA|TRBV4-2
TGTGCCAGCAGCCAAGAGGCCCAGGCAGGCTACTACAATGAGCAGTTCTTC
CASSQEAQAGYYNEQFF
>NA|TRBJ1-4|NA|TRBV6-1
TGTGCCTCCAACAGCCTAAATGAAAAACTGTTTTTT
CASNSLNEKLFF